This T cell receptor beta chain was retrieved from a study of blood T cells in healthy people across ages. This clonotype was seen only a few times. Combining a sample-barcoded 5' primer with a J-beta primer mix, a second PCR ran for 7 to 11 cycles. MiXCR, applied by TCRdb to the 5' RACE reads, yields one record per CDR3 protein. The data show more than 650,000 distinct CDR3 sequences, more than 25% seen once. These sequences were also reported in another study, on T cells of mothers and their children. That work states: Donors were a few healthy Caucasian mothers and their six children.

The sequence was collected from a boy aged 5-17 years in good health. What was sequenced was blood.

The CDR3 sequence: CASSRTGGGHGGELFF. For the CDR3, the DNA is TGTGCCAGCAGTCGAACAGGGGGCGGGCATGGCGGGGAGCTGTTTTTT. The gene calls are TRBV27 and TRBJ2-2, with 9 positions matching TRBD1. Germline values: CDR1 MNHEY, CDR2 SMNVEV (reference sequence). The CDR3 sequence is 16 residues long. Trimming at V came to 5 bases and at J to 7 bases, leaving 11 bases not matched to a gene.